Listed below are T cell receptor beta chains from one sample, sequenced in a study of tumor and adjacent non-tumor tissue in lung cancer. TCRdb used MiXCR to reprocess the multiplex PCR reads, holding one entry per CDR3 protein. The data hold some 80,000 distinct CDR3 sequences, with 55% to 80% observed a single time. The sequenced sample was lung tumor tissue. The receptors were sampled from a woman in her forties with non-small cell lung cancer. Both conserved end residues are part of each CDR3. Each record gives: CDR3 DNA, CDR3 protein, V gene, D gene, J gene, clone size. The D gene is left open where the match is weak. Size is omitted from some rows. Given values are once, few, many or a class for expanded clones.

cdr3_nt: TGTGCCAGCAAGTGTGCAACTAATGAAAAACTGTTTTTT
cdr3_aa: CASKCATNEKLFF
v_call: TRBV2
d_call: NA
j_call: TRBJ1-4
clone_size: NA

cdr3_nt: TGCAGCGATGTAAGTAGCAACCACGAACAGTACTTC
cdr3_aa: CSDVSSNHEQYF
v_call: TRBV29-1
d_call: NA
j_call: TRBJ2-7
clone_size: NA

cdr3_nt: TGCGCCAGCAACCAAACGGGGACTAGCGCTAGCACAGATACACAGTATTTT
cdr3_aa: CASNQTGTSASTDTQYF
v_call: TRBV4-1
d_call: TRBD2
j_call: TRBJ2-3
clone_size: NA

cdr3_nt: TGTGCCAATAGTTGCCCAATGACTAGGGACACCTACGAGCAGTACTTC
cdr3_aa: CANSCPMTRDTYEQYF
v_call: TRBV6-2/TRBV6-3
d_call: NA
j_call: TRBJ2-7
clone_size: NA

cdr3_nt: TGTGCCAGCAGCAAGGACCTGACCGGGGAGCTGTTTTTT
cdr3_aa: CASSKDLTGELFF
v_call: TRBV12-3/TRBV12-4
d_call: NA
j_call: TRBJ2-2
clone_size: many

cdr3_nt: TGCGCCAGCAGCACGGGACAGAGTAACACCGGGGAGCTGTTTTTT
cdr3_aa: CASSTGQSNTGELFF
v_call: TRBV5-1
d_call: TRBD1
j_call: TRBJ2-2
clone_size: NA

cdr3_nt: TGTGTCAGCAGCTTGGGAGGGACAGGGTTGTACGAGCAGTACTTC
cdr3_aa: CVSSLGGTGLYEQYF
v_call: TRBV5-4
d_call: TRBD1
j_call: TRBJ2-7
clone_size: NA

cdr3_nt: TGTGTCAGCAGTGAAGGATCCTGGCAATATGAAGCTTTCTTT
cdr3_aa: CVSSEGSWQYEAFF
v_call: TRBV6-1
d_call: NA
j_call: TRBJ1-1
clone_size: NA

cdr3_nt: TGTGCCAGCAGCTTAGACTCAGAAAAACTGTTTTTT
cdr3_aa: CASSLDSEKLFF
v_call: TRBV7-8
d_call: NA
j_call: TRBJ1-4
clone_size: many

cdr3_nt: TGTGCCAGTAGTCTGGACAGGGGGCATGACACCGGGGAGCTGTTTTTT
cdr3_aa: CASSLDRGHDTGELFF
v_call: TRBV6-6
d_call: TRBD1
j_call: TRBJ2-2
clone_size: NA

cdr3_nt: TGTGCCAGCAGAGACGACAGGGGACCGGAAAACATTCAGGACTTC
cdr3_aa: CASRDDRGPENIQDF
v_call: TRBV7-9
d_call: TRBD1
j_call: TRBJ2-4
clone_size: NA

cdr3_nt: TGCAGTGCTAGAGGAATAGGGGGGCGGGGAGATACGCAGTATTTT
cdr3_aa: CSARGIGGRGDTQYF
v_call: TRBV20-1
d_call: NA
j_call: TRBJ2-3
clone_size: many

cdr3_nt: TGCAGTGCTATTCCGGGAAGCTTGGGAAACACCATATATTTT
cdr3_aa: CSAIPGSLGNTIYF
v_call: TRBV20-1
d_call: NA
j_call: TRBJ1-3
clone_size: many

cdr3_nt: TGCAGCGTGAGTGGACGGAGTCCTGCCGTCTACGAGCAATACTTC
cdr3_aa: CSVSGRSPAVYEQYF
v_call: TRBV29-1
d_call: NA
j_call: TRBJ2-7
clone_size: NA

cdr3_nt: TGTGCCAGCAGCAGGGGGGTAGCGGGTGATGAGCAGTTCTTC
cdr3_aa: CASSRGVAGDEQFF
v_call: TRBV11-3
d_call: NA
j_call: TRBJ2-1
clone_size: NA

cdr3_nt: TGCGCCAACAGCAGGGGAGAGAGCTATGGCTACACCTTC
cdr3_aa: CANSRGESYGYTF
v_call: TRBV5-1
d_call: NA
j_call: TRBJ1-2
clone_size: NA

cdr3_nt: TGCGCCAGCAGCCTTCCCCTCCAGGGCCCCACAGATACGCAGTATTTT
cdr3_aa: CASSLPLQGPTDTQYF
v_call: TRBV5-1
d_call: NA
j_call: TRBJ2-3
clone_size: NA

cdr3_nt: TGCGCCAGCAGCCTGATCGGGATTAGCGGGAGCGAGGAGCAGTTCTTC
cdr3_aa: CASSLIGISGSEEQFF
v_call: TRBV4-1
d_call: TRBD2
j_call: TRBJ2-1
clone_size: NA

cdr3_nt: TGCGCCAGCATCTTGGGGCCAAGTGGGACAGATACGCAGTATTTT
cdr3_aa: CASILGPSGTDTQYF
v_call: TRBV5-1
d_call: NA
j_call: TRBJ2-3
clone_size: NA

cdr3_nt: TGTGCCAGCAGCGCCAACGCAGCAATGAACACTGTAACTTTCTTT
cdr3_aa: CASSANAAMNTVTFF
v_call: TRBV11-2
d_call: NA
j_call: TRBJ1-1
clone_size: NA

cdr3_nt: TGCGCCAGCAGCTGGACAGACCCCTCTGGGGCCAACGTCCTGACTTTC
cdr3_aa: CASSWTDPSGANVLTF
v_call: TRBV11-2
d_call: NA
j_call: TRBJ2-6
clone_size: NA

cdr3_nt: TGTGCGACCAGTCGGGACTTCTCTGAGCAGTTCTTC
cdr3_aa: CATSRDFSEQFF
v_call: TRBV2
d_call: NA
j_call: TRBJ2-1
clone_size: NA

cdr3_nt: TGTGCCAGCAGCTTTTCACTAGCGGGGGGCTCCACAGATACGCAGTATTTT
cdr3_aa: CASSFSLAGGSTDTQYF
v_call: TRBV11-2
d_call: TRBD2
j_call: TRBJ2-3
clone_size: medium-sized

cdr3_nt: TGCGCCAGCGGTGGTCGCGAAACTGCCATATATTTT
cdr3_aa: CASGGRETAIYF
v_call: TRBV6-1
d_call: NA
j_call: TRBJ1-3
clone_size: NA

cdr3_nt: TGTGCCAACACTTTGGGGGGGAGCAATCAGCCCCAGCATTTT
cdr3_aa: CANTLGGSNQPQHF
v_call: TRBV28
d_call: NA
j_call: TRBJ1-5
clone_size: NA

cdr3_nt: TGCGCCAGCCAGACGGGGGGATCGAACACCGGGGAGCTGTTTTTT
cdr3_aa: CASQTGGSNTGELFF
v_call: TRBV10-1
d_call: TRBD2
j_call: TRBJ2-2
clone_size: NA

cdr3_nt: TGTCCCAGCAGCTTATTAAGATGGGGGACCCAGTATTTC
cdr3_aa: CPSSLLRWGTQYF
v_call: TRBV11-2
d_call: NA
j_call: TRBJ2-5
clone_size: NA

cdr3_nt: TGTCCCATCGGGAGGGGAGTTAACACCGGGGAGCTGTTTTTT
cdr3_aa: CPIGRGVNTGELFF
v_call: TRBV10-3
d_call: TRBD2
j_call: TRBJ2-2
clone_size: NA

cdr3_nt: TGTACCATCAGCTGGTCAAACCTCTCTGGGGCCAACGTCCTGACTTTC
cdr3_aa: CTISWSNLSGANVLTF
v_call: TRBV11-2
d_call: NA
j_call: TRBJ2-6
clone_size: NA

cdr3_nt: TGTGCCAGCAGTCGTATCAGAAGCCATAGCTACGAGCAGTACTTC
cdr3_aa: CASSRIRSHSYEQYF
v_call: TRBV12-3/TRBV12-4
d_call: NA
j_call: TRBJ2-7
clone_size: NA

cdr3_nt: TGTGCCAGCAGTGTCGTGAAAGATACGCAGTATTTT
cdr3_aa: CASSVVKDTQYF
v_call: TRBV10-2
d_call: NA
j_call: TRBJ2-3
clone_size: NA

cdr3_nt: TGTGCCAGCAGCCATCAGGAGGTCTCCTACGAGCAGTACTTC
cdr3_aa: CASSHQEVSYEQYF
v_call: TRBV28
d_call: NA
j_call: TRBJ2-7
clone_size: NA

cdr3_nt: TGTGTCAGCAGTTTGTTCTCATACAGGGGAGGATCCTACAATGAGCAGTTCTTC
cdr3_aa: CVSSLFSYRGGSYNEQFF
v_call: TRBV28
d_call: NA
j_call: TRBJ2-1
clone_size: few

cdr3_nt: TGTGCCAGCAACTTAATCCACAGGGCCCCCTACGAGCAATACTTC
cdr3_aa: CASNLIHRAPYEQYF
v_call: TRBV11-2
d_call: NA
j_call: TRBJ2-7
clone_size: NA

cdr3_nt: TGTGTCAGCAGTTACTCCCCCCACCGAACGAACACTGAAGCTTTCTTT
cdr3_aa: CVSSYSPHRTNTEAFF
v_call: TRBV6-6
d_call: NA
j_call: TRBJ1-1
clone_size: few

cdr3_nt: TGTGCCAGCAGCCCATCCGGGACAGGGGAGTATTTT
cdr3_aa: CASSPSGTGEYF
v_call: TRBV11-2
d_call: TRBD1
j_call: TRBJ2-3
clone_size: medium-sized

cdr3_nt: TGTGCCAGCAACTTAGTTGGGCGGAGTGCCCAAGAGACCCAGTATTTC
cdr3_aa: CASNLVGRSAQETQYF
v_call: TRBV11-2
d_call: NA
j_call: TRBJ2-5
clone_size: NA

cdr3_nt: TGTGCCAGCAGCTTAATGGGGGGCTCGGCGAACACTGAAGCTTTCTTT
cdr3_aa: CASSLMGGSANTEAFF
v_call: TRBV11-1
d_call: NA
j_call: TRBJ1-1
clone_size: NA

cdr3_nt: TGTGCCAGCAGCTTAGAGTCAGGCTTGGCGGACACAAAAGCTTTCTTT
cdr3_aa: CASSLESGLADTKAFF
v_call: TRBV11-2
d_call: NA
j_call: TRBJ1-1
clone_size: few

cdr3_nt: TGTGCCTGGAGTTTGTTTATGCGGACTAGCGGATACGATGAGCAGTTCTTC
cdr3_aa: CAWSLFMRTSGYDEQFF
v_call: TRBV30
d_call: TRBD2
j_call: TRBJ2-1
clone_size: few

cdr3_nt: TGTGCCAGCATCCAATATGGAACAGATACGCAGTATTTT
cdr3_aa: CASIQYGTDTQYF
v_call: TRBV4-2
d_call: NA
j_call: TRBJ2-3
clone_size: NA

cdr3_nt: TGTGCCAGCAGTTTAGGGGGGGCAGACAATGAGCAGTTCTTC
cdr3_aa: CASSLGGADNEQFF
v_call: TRBV6-2/TRBV6-3
d_call: NA
j_call: TRBJ2-1
clone_size: medium-sized

cdr3_nt: TGTGCCAGCGACCTGAGGACAACTAATGAAAAACTGTTTTTT
cdr3_aa: CASDLRTTNEKLFF
v_call: TRBV14
d_call: NA
j_call: TRBJ1-4
clone_size: NA

cdr3_nt: TGTGCCTGGAGTGTGGGGACAGGGGGCCAGAGCGAGCAGTACTTC
cdr3_aa: CAWSVGTGGQSEQYF
v_call: TRBV30
d_call: TRBD1
j_call: TRBJ2-7
clone_size: many